The 6 T cell receptor beta chains reported below all come from one sample, sequenced in a study of early T cells in non-severe SARS-CoV-2 infection (dated by TCRdb to the early 2020s). The library was prepared using 5' RACE. The listed sequencing device is NextSeq 500. In TCRdb, the public reads were trimmed at Q25 with fastp and aligned with MiXCR, with productive beta chains retained. A single entry per CDR3 protein holds the most common genes and DNA from its merged rows. The sample table contains 25,000 to 35,000 distinct CDR3 sequences; only one count was recorded for just under 3% of them. Of the sample, roughly 0.7% is held by the ten largest clones. Sequences were obtained from whole blood. These receptors originate from an adult who was a healthcare worker with PCR-confirmed SARS-CoV-2 infection or an uninfected control (not recorded which).

This clonotype appeared many times. The rearrangement uses TRBV6-1 and TRBJ2-1; TRBD1 aligns across 7 bases. The J segment lost 8 bases and the V segment lost 4 bases, leaving 8 bases of the junction unmatched. The CDR3 totals 14 residues. Germline V gives CDR1 MNHNS, CDR2 SASEGT. CDR3 nucleotide sequence: TGTGCCAGCAGTGGGGGGACAGCCAGGTATGAGCAGTTCTTC. It is translated as CASSGGTARYEQFF.

This sequence joins TRBV29-1 and TRBJ2-3, with D possibly being TRBD1 or TRBD2 (5 bases each). With 0 bases removed from V and 6 bases from J, the gap between germline ends came to 16 bases. The CDR3 is 15 amino acids. Germline CDR1 is SQVTM and CDR2 is ANQGSEA. CDR3 amino acids: CSVEDPSQGRDTQYF. In DNA, the CDR3 is TGCAGCGTTGAAGACCCGTCTCAGGGACGCGATACGCAGTATTTT.

The gene calls are TRBV29-1 and TRBJ2-3, with 8 bases that match TRBD1. Trimming removed 5 bases from V and 4 bases from J; junction bases left unmatched: 11. Per germline, CDR1 SQVTM and CDR2 ANQGSEA. The CDR3 covers 15 residues. CDR3 DNA: TGCAGCGTTCGAATTGGGGGACAGGCGGCAGATACGCAGTATTTT. It specifies CSVRIGGQAADTQYF.

There are many counts of this clonotype. The CDR3 coding sequence is TGTGCCACCAGCAGGACAGTTTTCCCTGAAGCTTTCTTT. It yields the protein CATSRTVFPEAFF. The chain combines TRBV15 with TRBJ1-1; the D gene is possibly TRBD1 (5 bases). Germline loops: CDR1 LNHNV, CDR2 YYDKDF (reference sequence). The CDR3 covers 13 residues. V lost 3 bases and J 6 bases, leaving 11 bases between the germline ends.

This clonotype was detected many times. This chain links TRBV21-1 with TRBJ2-1; the table's D call, TRBD2, has no DNA check behind it. TRBV21-1 is described as a pseudogene. The CDR3 loop spans 21 amino acids. CDR3 sequence (DNA): TGTGCCAGCAGCAAACGGGGAACTAGCGGGGGAGACCGAAGCTCCTACAATGAGCAGTTCTTC. Amino acid sequence: CASSKRGTSGGDRSSYNEQFF.

A remark on this clonotype: A much larger clone is a single base away; this may be a read error. The V and J genes are TRBV6-1 and TRBJ2-3; D remains ambiguous. This CDR3 has 15 amino acids. Germline V lookup: CDR1 MNHNS, CDR2 SASEGT. The germline V and J ends were trimmed by 1 base and 2 bases, with 10 bases remaining between them. The CDR3 sequence is CASSEGIGYTDTQYF. The CDR3 DNA reads TGTGCCAGCAGTGAAGGGATAGGATACACAGATACGCAGTATTTT.